This T cell receptor beta chain was found in a study of blood T cell repertoires in COVID-19. TCRdb's table, derived via immunoSEQ multiplex PCR, lists solely in-frame clones and lacks some. The table records 470,000 or so clones, approximately 83% of them present only once. Trimming took off 0 bases at V and 0 bases at J, with 9 bases between the two ends. In germline, CDR1 is SGHRS, CDR2 YFSETQ. The length of the CDR3 is 15 residues. This chain uses TRBV5-1 with TRBJ1-2; tentatively, D is TRBD1 (5 bases). What was sequenced was peripheral blood. This clonotype was sampled from a human donor in a cohort sampled during active COVID-19. Here the CDR3 DNA reads TGCGCCAGCAGCTTGGAGGCAGGGTCTAACTATGGCTACACCTTC. This gives the protein CASSLEAGSNYGYTF.